This T cell receptor beta chain was captured in a study of control samples from healthy donors and cancer patients. The CDR3 extends over 18 amino acids. After removal of 0 bases from V and 4 bases from J, the junction contained 14 bases not matched to a gene. Germline values: CDR1 LGHDT, CDR2 YNNKEL (reference sequence). Profiling relied on immunoSEQ multiplex PCR, and the TCRdb table lists in-frame clones only, not all of them. The sample has 90,000 to 100,000 clones; about four fifths are singletons. The sequenced material came from blood. The genes are TRBV3-1 (or the pseudogene TRBV3-2) and TRBJ1-1, with 7 bases lining up with TRBD1. The receptor comes from a woman in her 30s in good health. CDR3: CASSQEMFFSQGSTEAFF. In nucleotides, the CDR3 is TGTGCCAGCAGCCAAGAAATGTTCTTTTCACAGGGGTCCACTGAAGCTTTCTTT.